These 14 T cell receptor beta chains were all obtained from the same sample, sequenced in a study of shared clonotypes between healthy human individuals. The naive CD8 fraction comprised CD45RO-negative cells positively selected for CCR7 and excluded terminally differentiated effector memory CD45RA+ cells. TCRdb's table, derived via immunoSEQ multiplex PCR, lists solely in-frame clones and lacks some. The repertoire holds about 2.1 million clones, with 80% to 95% as singletons. Sequences were obtained from naive CD8+ T cells from PBMCs. These receptor sequences come from a man aged 18 to 29 in good health. Some clones in this sample may be carry-over from other donors' samples.

The chain couples TRBV29-1 to TRBJ2-7, with D perhaps matching TRBD2 (5 bases). Germline loops: CDR1 SQVTM, CDR2 ANQGSEA. V was cut by 3 bases and J by 4 bases, with 10 bases left in between. The CDR3 covers 12 residues. The chain's CDR3 is CSVEARGYEQYF. The CDR3 bases are TGCAGCGTTGAGGCCCGGGGATACGAGCAGTACTTC.

Concerning this clone itself: An end of the junction does not agree with germline; a read error may underlie this. This chain joins TRBV6-5 and TRBJ1-1, with 10 bases lining up with TRBD1. CDR1 and CDR2 (germline): MNHEY, SVGAGI. This CDR3 is built from 16 residues. The chain's CDR3 is CASSYHRDRGHTEASF. The CDR3 DNA reads as TGTGCCAGCAGTTATCACCGGGACAGGGGTCACACTGAAGCTTCCTTT.

The sample holds a few counts of this clone. The chain links TRBV11-2 to TRBJ1-1, with 8 bases fitting TRBD1. From germline, CDR1 is SGHAT and CDR2 FQNNGV. The V and J ends lost 2 bases and 7 bases, in that order; junction bases with no gene match: 6. The CDR3 loop spans 14 amino acids. Here the CDR3 reads CASSLSPGGDEAFF. CDR3 nucleotide sequence: TGTGCCAGCAGCTTATCCCCAGGGGGCGATGAAGCTTTCTTT.

Remarks on this clone: The junction departs from the called germline gene at one end, perhaps through a read error. The same CDR3 is also encoded by other DNA sequences in this sample. The CDR3 DNA reads TGTGCTTGGAGTGTACGGTGGACAGGCCACGAGCAGTACTTC. Translated, it gives CAWSVRWTGHEQYF. This sequence joins TRBV30 and TRBJ2-7; TRBD1 matches 7 bases. Germline V CDR1 and CDR2: GTSNPN, SVGIG (reference sequence). CDR3 length: 14 amino acids.

The rearrangement joins TRBV6-4 to TRBJ2-1; D is ambiguous. CDR3 length: 13 residues. CDR1 is MRHNA and CDR2 is SNTAGT in the germline V gene. V was trimmed by 8 bases and J by 4 bases, leaving 12 bases between them. CDR3 region: CASAPRAYNEQFF. Here the CDR3 DNA reads TGTGCCAGCGCCCCCCGGGCATACAATGAGCAGTTCTTC.

V and J are TRBV6-6 and TRBJ2-1; 8 nucleotides align to TRBD2. Germline CDR1 reads MNHNY; CDR2 reads SVGAGI (reference sequence). V gave up 6 bases and J gave up 1 base; unmatched junction bases: 8. The CDR3 is 16 residues long. CDR3 sequence: CASSAGLGVSYNEQFF. In DNA, the CDR3 is TGTGCCAGCAGCGCGGGACTAGGAGTGTCCTACAATGAGCAGTTCTTC.

As to this clone: Other DNA sequences from this sample encode an identical CDR3 as well. The chain recombines TRBV13 with TRBJ2-7, with unresolved D. This CDR3 comprises 13 residues. Germline V gene data show CDR1 as PRHDT and CDR2 as FYEKMQ (reference sequence). Trimming took off 1 base at V and 1 base at J, with 5 bases between the two ends. The CDR3 protein is CASSLAASYEQYF. CDR3 in DNA: TGTGCCAGCAGCTTAGCCGCGTCCTACGAGCAGTACTTC. Full variable domain (rest looked up from reference TRBV13 and TRBJ2-7): AAGVIQSPRHLIKEKRETATLKCYPIPRHDTVYWYQQGPGQDPQFLISFYEKMQSDKGSIPDRFSAQQFSDYHSELNMSSLELGDSALYFCASSLAASYEQYFGPGTRLTVT.

The gene calls are TRBV11-2 and TRBJ2-5; maybe TRBD1 (5 bases). The CDR3 totals 14 residues. The V and J ends lost 1 base and 5 bases respectively, with 11 bases between them. CDR1 is SGHAT and CDR2 is FQNNGV in the germline V gene. DNA of the CDR3: TGTGCCAGCAGCTTAGTCCCAGGGCACGAGACCCAGTACTTC. Its translation: CASSLVPGHETQYF.

This clone was seen once. The V gene is TRBV9, the J gene TRBJ2-5; D may match TRBD1 or TRBD2 (6 bases each). This CDR3 spans 18 amino acids. Germline assignment: CDR1 SGDLS and CDR2 YYNGEE. Deletions cut 1 base from V and 2 bases from J, with 21 bases between. CDR3 residues: CASSVSSRGGPIQETQYF. Written as DNA, the CDR3 is TGTGCCAGCAGCGTATCATCCCGTGGGGGGCCGATACAAGAGACCCAGTACTTC.

This chain links TRBV14 with TRBJ1-5; D is ambiguous. The CDR3 has 13 amino acids. Trimming took off 4 bases at V and 9 bases at J, with 13 bases between the two ends. Germline V CDR1 and CDR2: SGHDN, FVKESK. The CDR3 DNA reads TGTGCCAGCAGCCCCGGGCGTTTGGCGCCCCAGCATTTT. This codes for CASSPGRLAPQHF.

The genes are TRBV7-9 and TRBJ2-7, with TRBD2 matching over 8 bases. CDR1 and CDR2 (germline): SEHNR, FQNEAQ (reference sequence). V lost 4 bases, J lost 7 bases, and 6 bases stayed unmatched. The CDR3 is 13 amino acids. The CDR3 reads CASSSTSAEEQYF. In DNA, the CDR3 is TGTGCCAGCAGCTCGACTAGCGCGGAGGAGCAGTACTTC.

This clone was seen only once. The DNA of the CDR3 is TGTGCCAGCGGACAGGGGAACACCGGGGAGCTGTTTTTT. Protein sequence: CASGQGNTGELFF. V usage is TRBV13 and J usage is TRBJ2-2, with TRBD1 matching 8 bases. J gave up 1 base and V 8 bases, and 0 bases lay outside the gene matches. The CDR3 has 13 amino acids. Germline V lookup: CDR1 PRHDT, CDR2 FYEKMQ (reference sequence).

The V gene is TRBV5-4, the J gene TRBJ1-1, with D possibly TRBD1 on 5 matching bases. Trimming removed 6 bases at V and 0 bases at J, with 9 bases between. The CDR3 totals 13 residues. Looked up from germline, CDR1 is SGHNT and CDR2 is YYREEE (reference sequence). The DNA of the CDR3 is TGTGCCAGCAACACGGGACTGAACACTGAAGCTTTCTTT. Translating it yields CASNTGLNTEAFF. Full variable domain (remainder filled in from reference TRBV5-4 and TRBJ1-1): ETGVTQSPTHLIKTRGQQVTLRCSSQSGHNTVSWYQQALGQGPQFIFQYYREEENGRGNFPPRFSGLQFPNYSSELNVNALELDDSALYLCASNTGLNTEAFFGQGTRLTVV.

The chain recombines TRBV27 with TRBJ1-2, with TRBD1 as a possible D gene (6 bases). This CDR3 has 14 amino acids. Trimming pared 4 bases from V and 0 bases from J, leaving 9 bases between. Germline V gives CDR1 MNHEY, CDR2 SMNVEV (reference sequence). CDR3 in DNA: TGTGCCAGCAGTTCGGACAGAGCTAACTATGGCTACACCTTC. It encodes CASSSDRANYGYTF.